The clone carrying this T cell receptor beta chain was recorded many times. Its antigen is currently unknown. This specimen belongs to a study of T cell repertoires in cytomegalovirus infection. Broader study findings: Across the ex vivo response, the dominant clonotypes were HLA-C-restricted CMV-specific TCR beta clonotypes. There were carriers of CMV plus the relevant HLA, and cumulative public TCR beta family frequency identified them.

TCRdb passed the reads through MiXCR, listing each CDR3 protein once. The data hold around 140,000 distinct CDR3 sequences, with under 8% observed a single time. Sequencing was performed on PBMCs. The source is a human donor in good health (CMV status not recorded). Some clones in this sample may be carry-over from other donors' samples.

This CDR3 is CASSIRTGEGGELFF. In DNA, the CDR3 is TGTGCCAGTAGTATAAGAACGGGGGAAGGCGGGGAGCTGTTTTTT. This chain uses TRBV19 with TRBJ2-2, with D possibly matching TRBD2 (6 bases). CDR1 is LNHDA and CDR2 is SQIVND in the germline V gene (reference sequence). The CDR3 length is 15 residues. V was trimmed by 2 bases and J by 7 bases, leaving 14 bases between them.